The 28 T cell receptor beta chains below all came from one sample that was sequenced in a study of patients with pleural tuberculosis. TCRdb ran MiXCR on the reads and lists one entry per CDR3 protein. The table has around 54,000 distinct CDR3 sequences, 6% to 9.5% seen once. The origin of the receptors is a human donor with pleural tuberculosis.

There are many counts of this clonotype. V is TRBV4-2 and J is TRBJ2-7; TRBD2 might be the D (6 bases). The CDR3 loop spans 12 amino acids. Trimming removed 6 bases at V and 2 bases at J, with 8 bases between. The germline V gene encodes CDR1 LGHNA and CDR2 YNFKEQ. The CDR3 DNA reads as TGTGCCAGCAGGGACTATCCCTACGAGCAGTACGTC. It codes for CASRDYPYEQYV.

In its sample, this clonotype was seen a few times. A junction end diverges from the germline sequence, so it may reflect a read error. The genes are TRBV7-3 and TRBJ2-3, with D unclear. The CDR3 runs 15 residues. From germline, CDR1 is SGHTA and CDR2 FQGTGA. This chain's CDR3 is CAGSLNSVFTDTQYF. The CDR3, as DNA: TGTGCCGGCAGCTTAAATTCGGTGTTCACAGATACGCAGTATTTT.

This clonotype was found many times. The chain links TRBV10-1 to TRBJ2-3, with TRBD2 matching 10 bases. CDR3 length: 15 amino acids. The J segment lost 5 bases and the V segment lost 4 bases, leaving 6 bases of the junction unmatched. Per germline, CDR1 WNHNN and CDR2 SYGVQD (reference sequence). The CDR3 spells CASSGGLAGEDTQYF. DNA for the CDR3: TGCGCCAGCAGTGGTGGGCTAGCGGGAGAAGATACGCAGTATTTT.

This clonotype came up a few times. J is TRBJ1-2 and V is TRBV10-3; no firm D call. V was trimmed by 3 bases and J by 9 bases, leaving 14 bases between them. This CDR3 contains 13 residues. Germline lookup yields CDR1 ENHRY and CDR2 SYGVKD. The CDR3 region has the DNA TGTGCCATCAGTGAATCCCTAGTGGAGAGCTACACCTTC. Translating it yields CAISESLVESYTF.

There are many counts of this clonotype. The rearrangement uses TRBV5-4 and TRBJ1-1; TRBD1 matches at 9 bases. Trimming removed 3 bases from V and 1 base from J; junction bases left unmatched: 1. Germline CDR1 reads SGHNT; CDR2 reads YYREEE (reference sequence). CDR3 size: 14 residues. CDR3 sequence reads: CASSWDRENTEAFF. The CDR3 nucleotides are TGTGCCAGCAGCTGGGACAGGGAGAACACTGAAGCTTTCTTT.

This clonotype came up many times. The rearrangement uses TRBV11-2 and TRBJ2-3, with D perhaps given as TRBD1 or TRBD2 (5 bases each). This CDR3 region has 14 residues. Trimming pared 0 bases from V and 10 bases from J, leaving 14 bases between. The germline V gene encodes CDR1 SGHAT and CDR2 FQNNGV. CDR3 region: CASSLEDGDASQYF. The CDR3 nucleotides are TGTGCCAGCAGCTTAGAAGATGGGGACGCATCGCAGTATTTT.

This clonotype was counted ten times or more. The rearrangement links TRBV12-3 or TRBV12-4 to TRBJ2-3, with 12 bases fitting TRBD2. The V gene end was trimmed by 4 bases and the J gene end by 5 bases; junction bases not matched to a gene: 4. CDR3 length equals 15 residues. The CDR3 spells CASSSSGRALDTQYF. CDR3 sequence (DNA): TGTGCCAGCAGTTCTAGCGGGAGGGCCTTAGATACGCAGTATTTT.

Details on this clonotype: Since no conserved phenylalanine or tryptophan closes the CDR3, a read error is the likely cause. V gene TRBV29-1 combines with J gene TRBJ2-5; D gene ambiguous. V was pared by 3 bases and J by 1 base, with 0 bases between. The CDR3 extends over 10 amino acids. Germline V gene lookup returns CDR1 SQVTM and CDR2 ANQGSEA. CDR3 DNA: TGCAGCGTTGACCAAGAGACCCAGTACCTC. It translates to CSVDQETQYL.

J is TRBJ2-5 and V is TRBV18; D uncertain. Per germline, CDR1 KGHSH and CDR2 LQKENI. The CDR3 runs 12 residues. V was clipped by 0 bases and J by 5 bases, with 4 bases between them. DNA for the CDR3: TGTGCCAGCTCACCACCGATGGAGACCCAGTACTTC. Amino acids: CASSPPMETQYF.

This clonotype was counted only a few times. A much bigger clone sits one base away, suggesting this may be a read error. V is TRBV6-1 and J is TRBJ2-5; D gene ambiguous. Between the trimmed V and J ends, which lost 10 bases and 1 base, there was a span of 19 bases. Germline CDR1 is MNHNS and CDR2 is SASEGT. The CDR3 length is 15 residues. CDR3 protein: CATFEGSYFQETQYF. The DNA of the CDR3 is TGTGCCACCTTTGAAGGAAGTTACTTCCAAGAGACCCAGTACTTC.

This clonotype was counted ten times or more. The rearrangement links TRBV12-3 or TRBV12-4 to TRBJ1-3; 8 bases fit TRBD1. The junction had 6 bases not matched to a gene; V was cut back by 6 bases and J by 2 bases. CDR3 length equals 15 residues. The CDR3 reads CASRTGVPAGNTIYF. In nucleotides, the CDR3 is TGTGCCAGCAGGACAGGGGTCCCGGCTGGAAACACCATATATTTT.

V usage is TRBV5-4 and J usage is TRBJ2-1; D is tentatively TRBD1 or TRBD2 (5 bases each). The germline V and J ends were trimmed by 5 bases and 5 bases, with 17 bases remaining between them. In germline, CDR1 is SGHNT, CDR2 YYREEE (reference sequence). This CDR3 contains 15 residues. The CDR3 bases are TGTGCCAGCAGTTACGGGACGACGAGGAACAATGAGCAGTTCTTC. Its protein product is CASSYGTTRNNEQFF.

For this clonotype: This may stem from a read error, because a much larger clone lies one nucleotide away. The chain carries TRBV3-1 and TRBJ2-3, with 7 bases that match TRBD2. V lost 8 bases and J lost 5; bases outside the gene matches: 10. The CDR3 spans 14 residues. CDR1 LGHDT and CDR2 YNNKEL come from the germline V gene (reference sequence). CDR3: CASGRALGGDTQYF. In nucleotides, the CDR3 is TGTGCCAGCGGGAGGGCCCTGGGAGGAGATACGCAGTATTTT.

This clonotype showed up many times. The chain carries TRBV11-1 and TRBJ1-4; TRBD1 might be the D (6 bases). Looked up from germline, CDR1 is SGHAT and CDR2 is FQDESV (reference sequence). The V end lost 3 bases, the J end lost 2 bases, and 10 bases lay between the germline ends. The CDR3 runs to 15 residues. CDR3 loop: CASSFYRATNEKLFF. CDR3 nucleotides: TGTGCCAGCAGCTTTTACAGGGCGACTAATGAAAAACTGTTTTTT. Based on the CDR3 plus reference TRBV11-1 and TRBJ1-4, the full variable domain is EAEVAQSPRYKITEKSQAVAFWCDPISGHATLYWYRQILGQGPELLVQFQDESVVDDSQLPKDRFSAERLKGVDSTLKIQPAELGDSAMYLCASSFYRATNEKLFFGSGTQLSVL.

This clonotype was detected ten times or more. This chain joins TRBV28 and TRBJ2-1, with D perhaps TRBD2 (6 bases). The CDR3 is made up of 14 amino acids. CDR1 MDHEN and CDR2 SYDVKM come from the germline V gene. The chain's CDR3 is CASYPSGAYNEQFF. Written as DNA, the CDR3 is TGTGCATCTTACCCGTCGGGGGCCTACAATGAGCAGTTCTTC.

The sample holds many counts of this clonotype. The V and J genes are TRBV14 and TRBJ2-1, with 7 bases identical to TRBD1. Germline loops: CDR1 SGHDN, CDR2 FVKESK. The trim removed 4 bases at V and 0 bases at J, leaving 3 bases unmatched. This CDR3 is 15 amino acids long. The chain's CDR3 is CASSLGTVSYNEQFF. The CDR3 DNA is TGTGCCAGCAGCCTTGGGACAGTCTCCTACAATGAGCAGTTCTTC.

To note about this clonotype: Since a much larger clone is just one base distant, this may be a read error. V is TRBV20-1 and J is TRBJ2-2; no definite D call. This CDR3 comprises 12 residues. V lost 5 bases and J lost 7, with 11 bases in between. Germline V gene data show CDR1 as DFQATT and CDR2 as SNEGSKA (reference sequence). The CDR3 DNA sequence: TGCAGTGCTCCACTACCGGGCGGGGAGCTGTTTTTT. Protein sequence: CSAPLPGGELFF.

This clonotype was picked up a small number of times. One base away lies a much larger clone, so this may be a sequencing read error. Given the absence of the conserved phenylalanine or tryptophan at the CDR3 end, a read error is likely. V usage is TRBV24-1 and J usage is TRBJ1-1; the D is unclear. Germline CDR1 and CDR2: KGHDR and SFDVKD. Deletions cut 9 bases from V and 6 bases from J, with 4 bases between. The CDR3 is made up of 9 amino acids. CDR3 sequence: CATCSEAFS. CDR3 coding DNA: TGTGCCACCTGTTCTGAAGCTTTCTCT.

In this sample, this clonotype turned up many times. This sequence joins TRBV29-1 and TRBJ2-3; D is undetermined. V gave up 6 bases and J gave up 4 bases, with 20 bases separating them. Germline V CDR1 and CDR2: SQVTM, ANQGSEA. The CDR3 runs 15 residues. The CDR3 coding sequence is TGCAGCGTCCAGCTGATTTGGCGTTCAGCAGATACGCAGTATTTT. Translation: CSVQLIWRSADTQYF.

This clonotype was counted ten times or more. V gene TRBV7-6 combines with J gene TRBJ2-3, with TRBD1 matching 8 bases. This CDR3 spans 16 amino acids. The V gene's germline CDR1 is SGHVS and CDR2 FNYEAQ. Trimming took 2 bases from V and 4 from J; bases not matched to a gene: 8. CDR3 sequence reads: CASSLKTGTGADTQYF. In DNA form, the CDR3 reads TGTGCCAGCAGCTTAAAAACCGGGACAGGAGCAGATACGCAGTATTTT.

This clonotype was seen repeatedly, ten times or more. The rearrangement uses TRBV6-5 and TRBJ2-1; D uncertain. The CDR3 loop spans 12 amino acids. Trimming removed 0 bases at V and 7 bases at J, with 4 bases between. Germline CDR1 MNHEY, CDR2 SVGAGI. The CDR3 spells CASSYSRNEQFF. In DNA form, the CDR3 reads TGTGCCAGCAGTTACTCTAGGAATGAGCAGTTCTTC.

The sample holds a few counts of this clonotype. V usage is TRBV30 and J usage is TRBJ2-1, with D possibly matching TRBD2 (5 bases). CDR1 and CDR2 from the germline V gene are GTSNPN and SVGIG (reference sequence). With 6 bases removed from V and 5 bases from J, the gap between germline ends came to 17 bases. This CDR3 contains 14 residues. The CDR3 reads CACIRDPSNNEQFF. The CDR3 DNA reads TGTGCCTGCATCCGGGATCCGTCGAACAATGAGCAGTTCTTC.

The chain joins TRBV12-3 or TRBV12-4 to TRBJ2-1; 7 nucleotides line up with TRBD2. The V segment lost 5 bases and the J segment 7 bases; nucleotides outside the gene matches: 14. The CDR3 length is 16 residues. This chain's CDR3 is CASSLRLGLSNNEQFF. DNA of the CDR3: TGTGCCAGCAGTCTGCGTTTGGGACTATCTAATAATGAGCAGTTCTTC.

This clonotype occurred many times. The CDR3 sequence: CASSLIAGSPTDTQYF. The CDR3, as DNA: TGTGCCAGCAGCTTAATAGCAGGGAGTCCTACAGATACGCAGTATTTT. V and J are TRBV7-3 and TRBJ2-3; either TRBD1 or TRBD2 may fit D (5 bases each). The CDR3 totals 16 residues. V lost 1 base and J 3 bases, leaving 14 bases between the germline ends. CDR1 is SGHTA and CDR2 is FQGTGA in the germline V gene. Full variable domain (rest looked up from reference TRBV7-3 and TRBJ2-3): GAGVSQTPSNKVTEKGKYVELRCDPISGHTALYWYRQSLGQGPEFLIYFQGTGAADDSGLPNDRFFAVRPEGSVSTLKIQRTERGDSAVYLCASSLIAGSPTDTQYFGPGTRLTVL.

Comments on this clonotype: This clone may be a read error of a much larger clone one base away. The genes are TRBV28 and TRBJ1-2, with D uncertain. Germline assignment: CDR1 MDHEN and CDR2 SYDVKM. The CDR3 spans 14 residues. The CDR3 sequence: CASSPLEYDYGCTF. CDR3 nucleotide sequence: TGTGCCAGCAGTCCCCTCGAGTATGACTATGGCTGCACCTTC.

In the case of this clonotype: One base away lies a much larger clone, so this may be a sequencing read error. V gene TRBV11-2 combines with J gene TRBJ1-5, with D tentatively TRBD1 (5 bases). The CDR3 is made up of 14 amino acids. Germline lookup yields CDR1 SGHAT and CDR2 FQNNGV. CDR3 in amino acids: CAGSLDRTNQPQHF. The CDR3 nucleotides read TGTGCCGGCAGCTTAGATCGGACAAATCAGCCCCAGCATTTT.

This clonotype turned up a few times. The chain couples TRBV2 to TRBJ2-7, with 7 bases lining up with TRBD2. J was trimmed by 6 bases and V by 4 bases; bases with no gene match: 12. The CDR3 runs 15 residues. Germline values: CDR1 SNHLY, CDR2 FYNNEI. CDR3 sequence: CASSVTSVISSEQYF. Here the CDR3 DNA reads TGTGCCAGCAGTGTAACTAGCGTGATATCCAGCGAGCAGTACTTC.

This clonotype was recorded many times. This chain uses TRBV24-1 with TRBJ2-3; 7 bases map to TRBD1. The CDR3 covers 17 residues. From germline, CDR1 is KGHDR and CDR2 SFDVKD. The V segment lost 1 base and the J segment 0 bases; nucleotides outside the gene matches: 6. The CDR3 spells CATSDFPDRDSTDTQYF. DNA of the CDR3: TGTGCCACCAGTGATTTCCCTGACAGGGACAGCACAGATACGCAGTATTTT.